The 32 T cell receptor beta chains given below trace back to one sample, sequenced in a study of CD8 T cells in Susac syndrome. When the RNA was reverse transcribed, random hexamers were used with an input of roughly 0.45 to 1 ug. One entry per CDR3 protein results from TCRdb running MiXCR on the immunoSEQ multiplex PCR reads. The profile covers about 440,000 distinct CDR3 sequences, with approximately 85% appearing a single time and about 0.12% taken by the ten largest. Sequencing was done on a sample of CD8+ T cells from PBMCs. Receptors were obtained from a human donor with multiple sclerosis.

CDR3 bases: TGTGCCAGCAGAATATACAGGGGGGGTATCACTGAAGCTTTCTTT. It is translated as CASRIYRGGITEAFF. V is TRBV12-3 or TRBV12-4 and J is TRBJ1-1; TRBD1 agrees at 8 bases. After removal of 6 bases from V and 4 bases from J, the junction contained 10 bases not matched to a gene. The CDR3 consists of 15 residues.

The chain recombines TRBV9 with TRBJ2-3; possible D gene TRBD1, 5 bases. The CDR3 runs 16 residues. With 3 bases removed from V and 4 bases from J, the gap between germline ends came to 18 bases. In germline, CDR1 is SGDLS, CDR2 YYNGEE. The CDR3 loop reads CASSASTVSWADTQYF. The CDR3 DNA follows: TGTGCCAGCAGCGCCTCGACAGTTTCTTGGGCAGATACGCAGTATTTT.

The rearrangement links TRBV4-1 to TRBJ2-5, with 7 bases that match TRBD2. With 4 bases clipped from V and 5 bases from J, the junction kept 7 bases outside the gene matches. CDR3 length equals 14 residues. Germline-derived CDR1 and CDR2 are MGHRA and YSYEKL. The DNA of the CDR3 is TGCGCCAGCAGCCCCGACGCGGGGGTCGAGACCCAGTACTTC. Translation gives CASSPDAGVETQYF.

V usage is TRBV29-1 and J usage is TRBJ2-7; 11 nucleotides line up with TRBD2. The CDR3 is made up of 18 amino acids. The V gene end was trimmed by 5 bases and the J gene end by 2 bases; junction bases not matched to a gene: 17. From germline, CDR1 is SQVTM and CDR2 ANQGSEA. In DNA form, the CDR3 reads TGCAGCGTTCAAGGAGATAAAACTAGCGGGAGCTTTACCTACGAGCAGTACTTC. Its translation: CSVQGDKTSGSFTYEQYF.

The chain has TRBV18 and TRBJ1-1; possibly TRBD1 for D (5 bases). V lost 6 bases and J 0 bases, leaving 14 bases between the germline ends. This CDR3 region has 15 residues. Germline V gives CDR1 KGHSH, CDR2 LQKENI. In DNA form, the CDR3 reads TGTGCCAGCTCTCCCGAGGGACCGGTGAACACTGAAGCTTTCTTT. Translating it yields CASSPEGPVNTEAFF. Full variable domain (remainder filled in from reference TRBV18 and TRBJ1-1): NAGVMQNPRHLVRRRGQEARLRCSPMKGHSHVYWYRQLPEEGLKFMVYLQKENIIDESGMPKERFSAEFPKEGPSILRIQQVVRGDSAAYFCASSPEGPVNTEAFFGQGTRLTVV.

The rearrangement uses TRBV29-1 and TRBJ2-5; D is ambiguous. V was cut by 3 bases and J by 2 bases, with 7 bases left in between. Germline V gene sequence: CDR1 SQVTM, CDR2 ANQGSEA. The CDR3 runs 12 residues. The CDR3 bases are TGCAGCGTTGATCACGATCAAGAGACCCAGTACTTC. This encodes CSVDHDQETQYF.

The rearrangement links TRBV27 to TRBJ1-4; the D is unclear. V gave up 5 bases and J gave up 6 bases, with 10 bases separating them. The CDR3 is 13 amino acids. Looked up from germline, CDR1 is MNHEY and CDR2 is SMNVEV (reference sequence). CDR3 bases: TGTGCCAGCAGTCACGGACCGGATGAAAAACTGTTTTTT. Amino acid sequence: CASSHGPDEKLFF.

The chain carries TRBV30 and TRBJ2-5; D is unresolved. CDR1 and CDR2 (germline): GTSNPN, SVGIG (reference sequence). There are 12 residues in the CDR3. V was shortened by 4 bases and J by 2 bases, with 8 bases between the two germline ends. The CDR3, as DNA: TGTGCCTGGACACAGCTACAAGAGACCCAGTACTTC. Amino acid sequence: CAWTQLQETQYF.

The rearrangement uses TRBV20-1 and TRBJ2-7, with D tentatively TRBD1 (7 bases). The CDR3 is made up of 15 amino acids. Trimming cost V 6 bases and J 2 bases, with 20 bases left between them. CDR1 and CDR2 from the germline V gene are DFQATT and SNEGSKA (reference sequence). The CDR3 DNA sequence: TGCAGTGCCCGTCGGCGGGACAGATTAACCTACGAGCAGTACTTC. This gives the protein CSARRRDRLTYEQYF.

The V gene is TRBV12-3 or TRBV12-4, the J gene TRBJ1-2, with a weak D call TRBD1 (6 bases). Trimming left V 4 bases short and J 4 bases short, with 13 bases between. CDR3 size: 14 residues. The DNA for the CDR3 is TGTGCCAGCAGTTCAACAGGGCCTTTCTATGGCTACACCTTC. Translation gives CASSSTGPFYGYTF.

The table lists this clonotype with a count of one. DNA for the CDR3: TGTGCCAGCAGTTTATGGGATAATGAAAAACTGTTTTTT. It is translated as CASSLWDNEKLFF. The chain carries TRBV27 and TRBJ1-4; D uncertain. The CDR3 loop spans 13 amino acids. The V gene lost 1 base and the J gene lost 4 bases, with 4 bases spanning the gap. The V gene's germline CDR1 is MNHEY and CDR2 SMNVEV (reference sequence).

V gene TRBV20-1 combines with J gene TRBJ2-7, with TRBD1 identical over 8 bases. Germline lookup yields CDR1 DFQATT and CDR2 SNEGSKA (reference sequence). The trim removed 5 bases at V and 2 bases at J, leaving 5 bases unmatched. The CDR3 consists of 13 residues. CDR3 nucleotides: TGCAGTGCTCGGGACAGGAGGACCTACGAGCAGTACTTC. Translating it yields CSARDRRTYEQYF.

The J gene is TRBJ2-7, the V gene TRBV12-3 or TRBV12-4, with D uncertain. Trimming took off 0 bases at V and 2 bases at J, with 5 bases between the two ends. This CDR3 is 13 amino acids long. CDR3 sequence: CASSLAPTYEQYF. Here the CDR3 DNA reads TGTGCCAGCAGTTTAGCTCCCACCTACGAGCAGTACTTC.

CDR3 sequence reads: CASMSGREGSGSEAFF. The DNA for the CDR3 is TGCGCCAGCATGAGTGGCCGGGAAGGGTCGGGGTCTGAAGCTTTCTTT. The chain carries TRBV4-1 and TRBJ1-1; unclear D gene. This CDR3 has 16 amino acids. The V and J ends lost 7 bases and 6 bases respectively, with 24 bases between them. CDR1 is MGHRA and CDR2 is YSYEKL in the germline V gene.

This clonotype was seen a few times. The chain joins TRBV12-3 or TRBV12-4 to TRBJ2-3; no definite D call. V was pared by 5 bases and J by 6 bases, with 9 bases between. This CDR3 spans 12 amino acids. CDR3 sequence: CASSQLGDTQYF. In DNA, the CDR3 is TGTGCCAGCAGTCAATTGGGGGATACGCAGTATTTT.

The chain has TRBV20-1 and TRBJ1-4; D gene ambiguous. CDR1 is DFQATT and CDR2 is SNEGSKA in the germline V gene (reference sequence). This CDR3 comprises 17 residues. V gave up 5 bases and J gave up 0 bases, with 19 bases separating them. The CDR3 DNA reads as TGCAGTGCTCAACTTCCTTGGCCTCTAGCAACTAATGAAAAACTGTTTTTT. This encodes CSAQLPWPLATNEKLFF.

J is TRBJ1-5 and V is TRBV10-2; weak D call: TRBD1 (6 bases). V was cut by 3 bases and J by 3 bases, with 15 bases left in between. Germline assignment: CDR1 WSHSY and CDR2 SAAADI. The CDR3 is 16 amino acids. As DNA, the CDR3 is TGCGCCAGCAGTGAAGTAGGAGGGGGGTACAATCAGCCCCAGCATTTT. Translation: CASSEVGGGYNQPQHF.

The V call is TRBV28, the J call TRBJ2-1; D ambiguous. This CDR3 region has 13 residues. The germline gives CDR1 MDHEN, CDR2 SYDVKM. V shed 3 bases and J shed 3 bases, with 6 bases lying between them. This CDR3 reads CASSFTNYNEQFF. The CDR3 DNA follows: TGTGCCAGCAGTTTCACTAACTACAATGAGCAGTTCTTC.

The rearrangement links TRBV5-1 to TRBJ2-2, with D tentatively TRBD2 (6 bases). The V end was cut by 4 bases, the J end by 1 base, with 26 bases between. Per the germline V gene, CDR1 is SGHRS and CDR2 is YFSETQ. CDR3 length: 20 amino acids. The CDR3 protein is CASSPFFLGGDFGNTGELFF. DNA of the CDR3: TGCGCCAGCAGCCCCTTTTTTTTGGGAGGAGATTTTGGGAACACCGGGGAGCTGTTTTTT.

CDR3 sequence: CASSQAGLSYEQYF. CDR3 DNA sequence: TGTGCCAGCAGCCAGGCCGGGCTGTCCTACGAGCAGTACTTC. The chain links TRBV7-8 to TRBJ2-7, with D unclear. CDR3 length equals 14 residues. V lost 5 bases, J lost 1 base, and 12 bases lay in between. Germline CDR1 SGHVS, CDR2 FQNEAQ.

The table lists this clonotype with a few counts. V is TRBV2 and J is TRBJ2-7; perhaps TRBD2 as D (5 bases). The CDR3 contains 13 residues. Trimming took off 1 base at V and 3 bases at J, with 7 bases between the two ends. Germline-derived CDR1 and CDR2 are SNHLY and FYNNEI. CDR3 sequence reads: CASSEGTDYEQYF. The CDR3 DNA is TGTGCCAGCAGTGAAGGGACTGACTACGAGCAGTACTTC.

The gene calls are TRBV11-2 and TRBJ2-7; D call uncertain. Germline lookup yields CDR1 SGHAT and CDR2 FQNNGV. CDR3 length: 11 residues. V was cut by 5 bases and J by 5 bases, with 7 bases left in between. The CDR3 protein is CASSGPHEQYF. CDR3 sequence (DNA): TGTGCCAGCAGCGGGCCCCACGAGCAGTACTTC. The variable domain in full, with the rest retrieved from reference TRBV11-2 and TRBJ2-7, is EAGVAQSPRYKIIEKRQSVAFWCNPISGHATLYWYQQILGQGPKLLIQFQNNGVVDDSQLPKDRFSAERLKGVDSTLKIQPAKLEDSAVYLCASSGPHEQYFGPGTRLTVT.

CDR3 amino acids: CASSPEQGATNEKLFF. The CDR3 DNA is TGCGCCAGCAGCCCGGAACAGGGAGCAACTAATGAAAAACTGTTTTTT. V and J are TRBV5-1 and TRBJ1-4; D may be TRBD1 (6 bases). CDR1 and CDR2 from the germline V gene are SGHRS and YFSETQ. This CDR3 is built from 16 residues. Trimming stripped 4 bases from V and 0 bases from J, with 13 bases between.

This clonotype is a singleton in its sample. The genes are TRBV20-1 and TRBJ2-2; TRBD1 aligns across 8 bases. Per germline, CDR1 DFQATT and CDR2 SNEGSKA (reference sequence). The CDR3 is 17 residues long. With 0 bases clipped from V and 4 bases from J, the junction kept 10 bases outside the gene matches. The CDR3 region has the DNA TGCAGTGCTAGAGAATCCCCCCGGACAGGGACCACCGGGGAGCTGTTTTTT. It encodes CSARESPRTGTTGELFF.

The chain recombines TRBV5-1 with TRBJ2-2, with TRBD2 matching 10 bases. The V segment lost 4 bases and the J segment 5 bases; nucleotides outside the gene matches: 14. From germline, CDR1 is SGHRS and CDR2 YFSETQ. The CDR3 sequence is 18 residues long. The CDR3 is CASSHSGLAKDETGELFF. CDR3 bases: TGCGCCAGCAGCCACTCGGGACTAGCGAAAGATGAAACCGGGGAGCTGTTTTTT.

V usage is TRBV29-1 and J usage is TRBJ2-7; 13 bases fit TRBD2. V dropped 2 bases and J dropped 3; count of bases not matched to a gene: 4. Germline V gene lookup returns CDR1 SQVTM and CDR2 ANQGSEA. The CDR3 has 15 residues. CDR3 loop: CSVERLAGGRYEQYF. For the CDR3, the DNA is TGCAGCGTTGAAAGACTAGCGGGAGGCCGCTACGAGCAGTACTTC.

This chain uses TRBV4-1 with TRBJ2-1; D is perhaps TRBD1 (6 bases). CDR3 size: 13 residues. V was trimmed by 6 bases and J by 8 bases, leaving 14 bases between them. The germline V gene has CDR1 MGHRA and CDR2 YSYEKL. As DNA, the CDR3 is TGCGCCAGCAGACAGGGTGTATGGGATGAGCAGTTCTTC. This sequence encodes CASRQGVWDEQFF.

V and J are TRBV7-6 and TRBJ1-1, with a weak D call TRBD1 (5 bases). The CDR3 has 15 amino acids. V was shortened by 1 base and J by 5 bases, with 14 bases between the two germline ends. Germline CDR1 reads SGHVS; CDR2 reads FNYEAQ. The CDR3 region has the DNA TGTGCCAGCAGCTTAGATGGGGGGGTGGAGACTGAAGCTTTCTTT. It is translated as CASSLDGGVETEAFF.

The chain carries TRBV4-1 and TRBJ1-5; tentatively, D is TRBD1 (6 bases). CDR3 length: 15 amino acids. Trimming shortened V by 3 bases and J by 1 base, and 10 bases separated the two germline ends. Germline assignment: CDR1 MGHRA and CDR2 YSYEKL. The CDR3 DNA reads TGCGCCAGCAGCCATTACCAGGGGAGCAATCAGCCCCAGCATTTT. This translates into CASSHYQGSNQPQHF.

The chain is built from TRBV29-1 and TRBJ2-7; TRBD1 aligns across 10 bases. Trimming cost V 1 base and J 2 bases; bases outside gene matches: 5. Germline V gene data show CDR1 as SQVTM and CDR2 as ANQGSEA. The CDR3 sequence is 15 residues long. The CDR3 loop reads CSVEVGQGEPYEQYF. CDR3 DNA: TGCAGCGTTGAAGTCGGACAGGGGGAACCCTACGAGCAGTACTTC.

The J gene is TRBJ2-1, the V gene TRBV6-5; D is unresolved. This CDR3 comprises 14 residues. The V gene's germline CDR1 is MNHEY and CDR2 SVGAGI. The V end lost 0 bases, the J end lost 5 bases, and 8 bases lay between the germline ends. The CDR3 nucleotides read TGTGCCAGCAGTTACTCGGTAGAACACAATGAGCAGTTCTTC. Protein sequence: CASSYSVEHNEQFF.

The V and J genes are TRBV10-2 and TRBJ2-5; TRBD1 agrees at 7 bases. The junction had 3 bases not matched to a gene; V was cut back by 7 bases and J by 1 base. The CDR3 spans 13 residues. Germline V gene lookup returns CDR1 WSHSY and CDR2 SAAADI. As DNA, the CDR3 is TGCGCCAGCACCTGGACAGGCCAAGAGACCCAGTACTTC. This codes for CASTWTGQETQYF.